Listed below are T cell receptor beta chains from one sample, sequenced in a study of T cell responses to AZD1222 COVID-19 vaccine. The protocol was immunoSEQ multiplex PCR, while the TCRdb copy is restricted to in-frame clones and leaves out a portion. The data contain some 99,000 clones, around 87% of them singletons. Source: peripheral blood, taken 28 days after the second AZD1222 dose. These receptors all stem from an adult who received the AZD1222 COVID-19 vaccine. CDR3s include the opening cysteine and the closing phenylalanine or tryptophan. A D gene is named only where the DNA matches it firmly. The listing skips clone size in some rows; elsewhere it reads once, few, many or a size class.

CDR3 protein: CASNLRTNSYEQYF
CDR3 DNA: TGTGCCAGCAACCTCCGGACAAATTCCTACGAGCAGTACTTC
D gene: NA
J gene: TRBJ2-7
V gene: TRBV21-1
clone size: once

CDR3 protein: CASSPWTSGRNTGELFF
CDR3 DNA: TGTGCCAGCAGCCCGTGGACTAGCGGGAGGAACACCGGGGAGCTGTTTTTT
D gene: TRBD2
J gene: TRBJ2-2
V gene: TRBV5-4
clone size: NA

CDR3 protein: CASSLPDYSTDTQYF
CDR3 DNA: TGTGCCAGCAGCTTGCCTGACTACAGCACAGATACGCAGTATTTT
D gene: NA
J gene: TRBJ2-3
V gene: TRBV5-8
clone size: NA

CDR3 protein: CASNLAGGEDTQYF
CDR3 DNA: TGTGCCAGCAATCTGGCGGGGGGGGAAGATACGCAGTATTTT
D gene: TRBD2
J gene: TRBJ2-3
V gene: TRBV2
clone size: NA

CDR3 protein: CASRDRGPEDTQYF
CDR3 DNA: TGTGCCAGCAGAGACAGGGGGCCCGAAGATACGCAGTATTTT
D gene: TRBD1
J gene: TRBJ2-3
V gene: TRBV14
clone size: NA

CDR3 protein: CASSPGGGGNTIYF
CDR3 DNA: TGTGCCAGCAGCCCGGGGGGAGGAGGAAACACCATATATTTT
D gene: NA
J gene: TRBJ1-3
V gene: TRBV9
clone size: NA

CDR3 protein: CASMTDYPVVSQHF
CDR3 DNA: TGTGCCAGTATGACTGACTACCCCGTGGTGTCCCAGCATTTT
D gene: NA
J gene: TRBJ1-5
V gene: TRBV19
clone size: NA

CDR3 protein: CASSSWTGFYEQYF
CDR3 DNA: TGTGCCAGCAGCTCTTGGACAGGTTTCTACGAGCAGTACTTC
D gene: TRBD1
J gene: TRBJ2-7
V gene: TRBV7-8
clone size: NA

CDR3 protein: CASSSGTSGRPTGELFF
CDR3 DNA: TGCGCCAGCAGCTCCGGGACTAGCGGGAGACCAACCGGGGAGCTGTTTTTT
D gene: TRBD2
J gene: TRBJ2-2
V gene: TRBV10-2
clone size: once

CDR3 protein: CASRAFDRAGDEQYF
CDR3 DNA: TGTGCCAGCAGAGCCTTCGACAGGGCCGGGGACGAGCAGTACTTC
D gene: TRBD1
J gene: TRBJ2-7
V gene: TRBV6-5
clone size: once

CDR3 protein: CASSSSYGYTF
CDR3 DNA: TGTGCCAGCAGCTCCAGCTATGGCTACACCTTC
D gene: NA
J gene: TRBJ1-2
V gene: TRBV7-9
clone size: once

CDR3 protein: CASSEGTGGFPPYGYTF
CDR3 DNA: TGTGCCAGCAGTGAAGGGACAGGGGGCTTTCCACCTTATGGCTACACCTTC
D gene: TRBD1
J gene: TRBJ1-2
V gene: TRBV2
clone size: once

CDR3 protein: CATSDSNRVDNEQFF
CDR3 DNA: TGTGCCACCAGTGATTCAAACAGGGTGGACAATGAGCAGTTCTTC
D gene: NA
J gene: TRBJ2-1
V gene: TRBV24-1
clone size: once

CDR3 protein: CASSHDTAWPNEKLFF
CDR3 DNA: TGTGCCAGCAGCCACGATACCGCATGGCCAAATGAAAAACTGTTTTTT
D gene: NA
J gene: TRBJ1-4
V gene: TRBV3-1/TRBV3-2
clone size: once

CDR3 protein: CASSQGVAGLQETQYF
CDR3 DNA: TGCGCCAGCAGCCAGGGGGTGGCAGGGCTCCAAGAGACCCAGTACTTC
D gene: NA
J gene: TRBJ2-5
V gene: TRBV4-3
clone size: NA

CDR3 protein: CASSLSSRDSNQPQHF
CDR3 DNA: TGCGCCAGCAGCTTGTCTTCCCGTGATAGCAATCAGCCCCAGCATTTT
D gene: NA
J gene: TRBJ1-5
V gene: TRBV5-1
clone size: NA

CDR3 protein: CASSYSGGTGGSPLHF
CDR3 DNA: TGTGCCAGCAGTTACTCGGGGGGGACAGGGGGCTCACCCCTCCACTTT
D gene: TRBD1
J gene: TRBJ1-6
V gene: TRBV6-5
clone size: NA

CDR3 protein: CASSSGSSGYGYTF
CDR3 DNA: TGTGCCAGCAGCTCCGGTTCTTCGGGATATGGCTACACCTTC
D gene: NA
J gene: TRBJ1-2
V gene: TRBV7-9
clone size: NA

CDR3 protein: CAWSWNLRSEKLFF
CDR3 DNA: TGTGCCTGGAGTTGGAACTTAAGGAGTGAAAAACTGTTTTTT
D gene: NA
J gene: TRBJ1-4
V gene: TRBV30
clone size: NA

CDR3 protein: CATSRDFSFSGNTIYF
CDR3 DNA: TGTGCCACCAGCAGAGATTTCAGCTTCTCTGGAAACACCATATATTTT
D gene: NA
J gene: TRBJ1-3
V gene: TRBV15
clone size: NA

CDR3 protein: CASSLDGRGPGYTF
CDR3 DNA: TGTGCCAGCAGCTTGGATGGCAGGGGGCCAGGCTACACCTTC
D gene: TRBD1
J gene: TRBJ1-2
V gene: TRBV5-4
clone size: NA

CDR3 protein: CASSTGQGGTEAFF
CDR3 DNA: TGTGCCAGCAGCACGGGACAGGGGGGCACTGAAGCTTTCTTT
D gene: TRBD1
J gene: TRBJ1-1
V gene: TRBV7-2
clone size: NA

CDR3 protein: CASSLDDRLNTEAFF
CDR3 DNA: TGCGCCAGCAGCTTGGATGACAGGTTGAACACTGAAGCTTTCTTT
D gene: NA
J gene: TRBJ1-1
V gene: TRBV5-1
clone size: NA